These T cell receptor beta chains were read from a single sample in a study of T cell changes during pregnancy in multiple sclerosis. The table came from immunoSEQ multiplex PCR; TCRdb's copy has only in-frame clones and leaves some out. The sample contains about 40,000 clones, roughly nine tenths of which appear only once. The sequenced sample was CD8+ T cells from peripheral blood mononuclear cells, obtained in the first trimester of pregnancy. The receptor set was obtained from a female donor with multiple sclerosis, enrolled in a pregnancy study. Each CDR3 is given with its conserved first and last residue.

V gene | CDR3 protein
TRBV29-1 | CSVPGQGGIGEKLFF
TRBV27 | CASGQFLTGPDTQYF
TRBV5-1 | CASKTGLSYRVNEQFF
TRBV2 | CASRSQGSPYEQYF
TRBV4-2 | CASSQEAADTQYF
TRBV6-6 | CASSILGGQGDTQYF
TRBV4-1 | CASSQDAGGNQPQHF
TRBV6-1 | CASSGTSGGHYNEQFF
TRBV11-2 | CASSLGGQETQYF
TRBV7-9 | CASGGGAVEAFF
TRBV13 | CASSLGVGEQPSHGYTF
TRBV6-1 | CASSSGTGQTGELFF
TRBV4-2 | CASSQDFSGVGELFF
TRBV7-9 | CASSPRQGSSYNEQFF
TRBV7-9 | CASSTQRDEQFF
TRBV2 | CASSVRRLGAGGQNNEQFF
TRBV19 | CASSIVGFGGVETTEAFF
TRBV4-2 | CASSQEQLSNQPQHF
TRBV9 | CASSVAGTGGNSPLHF
TRBV6-5 | CASYRVPNTEAFF
TRBV7-9 | CASSMGAEAFF
TRBV6-5 | CASSYGDYNSPLHF
TRBV15 | CATIGGTYNEQFF
TRBV6-5 | CASSYVRGSEAFF
TRBV25-1 | CASRPHGVYNSPLHF
TRBV6-5 | CASSAGAGGTEAFF
TRBV14 | CASSQGRDATGELFF
TRBV5-5 | CASNVGTGTNEQYF
TRBV2 | CASSDLGTEQETQYF
TRBV2 | CASSGEQTLSGELFF